Listed below are T cell receptor beta chains from one sample, sequenced in a study of blood T cells in healthy people across ages. TCRdb ran MiXCR on the 5' RACE reads and lists one entry per CDR3 protein. The table has over 750,000 distinct CDR3 sequences, 25% seen once. These data are also associated with another study on T cells of mothers and their children.

Sequenced: blood. The source is a boy between 5 and 17 years old in good health. Each CDR3 is given with its conserved first and last residue. A D gene is named only where the DNA matches it firmly. Clone size is given for some rows only: seen once, a few or many times, or a class if the clone is expanded.

d_gene: NA
len: 14
abundance: few
v_gene: TRBV14
j_gene: TRBJ2-3
CDR3nt: TGTGCCAGCAGCCAAGATCGACTCACAGATACGCAGTATTTT
CDR3aa: CASSQDRLTDTQYF

d_gene: NA
len: 15
abundance: NA
v_gene: TRBV7-2
j_gene: TRBJ1-5
CDR3nt: TGTGCCAGCAGCTTAGAACCGGGGACGGGACAGCCCCAGCATTTT
CDR3aa: CASSLEPGTGQPQHF

d_gene: NA
len: 13
abundance: NA
v_gene: TRBV7-2
j_gene: TRBJ1-1
CDR3nt: TGTGCCAGCAGCCTATGGTGGAACACTGAAGCTTTCTTT
CDR3aa: CASSLWWNTEAFF

d_gene: TRBD2
len: 16
abundance: few
v_gene: TRBV10-3
j_gene: TRBJ2-3
CDR3nt: TGTGCCATCAGTGAGACTAGCGGGGGTGGCACAGATACGCAGTATTTT
CDR3aa: CAISETSGGGTDTQYF

d_gene: NA
len: 14
abundance: few
v_gene: TRBV12-3/TRBV12-4
j_gene: TRBJ1-5
CDR3nt: TGTGCCAGCAGTTTGAGTGGGACCGGTCAGCCCCAGCATTTT
CDR3aa: CASSLSGTGQPQHF

d_gene: TRBD1
len: 15
abundance: NA
v_gene: TRBV28
j_gene: TRBJ2-7
CDR3nt: TGTGCCAGCAGTCGACCGGGACAGGGTAACCACGAGCAGTACTTC
CDR3aa: CASSRPGQGNHEQYF

d_gene: NA
len: 13
abundance: NA
v_gene: TRBV29-1
j_gene: TRBJ1-2
CDR3nt: TGCAGCGTCCCTTTACAGGGAGTGGCCGGCTACACCTTC
CDR3aa: CSVPLQGVAGYTF

d_gene: NA
len: 11
abundance: few
v_gene: TRBV7-6
j_gene: TRBJ2-7
CDR3nt: TGTGCCAGCAGTTGCACCTACGAGCAGTACTTC
CDR3aa: CASSCTYEQYF

d_gene: NA
len: 13
abundance: many
v_gene: TRBV5-1
j_gene: TRBJ2-7
CDR3nt: TGTGCCAGCAGCTTAGCACCGGGGTACGAGCAGTACTTC
CDR3aa: CASSLAPGYEQYF

d_gene: TRBD2
len: 14
abundance: few
v_gene: TRBV12-3/TRBV12-4
j_gene: TRBJ2-1
CDR3nt: TGTGCCAGCAACGAGCGGGGAACTTACAATGAGCAGTTCTTC
CDR3aa: CASNERGTYNEQFF

d_gene: NA
len: 16
abundance: few
v_gene: TRBV7-6
j_gene: TRBJ2-1
CDR3nt: TGTGCCAGCAGCTCCGGACAAGCTGCAATATACAATGAGCAGTTCTTC
CDR3aa: CASSSGQAAIYNEQFF

d_gene: NA
len: 13
abundance: NA
v_gene: TRBV6-4
j_gene: TRBJ1-5
CDR3nt: TGTGCCAGTAGTCAGGACCACAATCAGCCCCAGCATTTT
CDR3aa: CASSQDHNQPQHF

d_gene: TRBD1
len: 15
abundance: NA
v_gene: TRBV9
j_gene: TRBJ2-5
CDR3nt: TGTGCCAGCAGCGACGGACAGGCTCTCCAAGAGACCCAGTACTTC
CDR3aa: CASSDGQALQETQYF

d_gene: TRBD2
len: 15
abundance: few
v_gene: TRBV5-6
j_gene: TRBJ2-7
CDR3nt: TGTGCCAGCAGCTTGGGGGCTAGCGGCCCCTACGAGCAGTACTTC
CDR3aa: CASSLGASGPYEQYF

d_gene: TRBD2
len: 15
abundance: once
v_gene: TRBV5-1
j_gene: TRBJ2-3
CDR3nt: TGCGCCAGCAGCTCGGAGGGACTACTTAGGGATACGCAGTATTTT
CDR3aa: CASSSEGLLRDTQYF

d_gene: NA
len: 14
abundance: NA
v_gene: TRBV7-9
j_gene: TRBJ1-4
CDR3nt: TGTGCCAGCGCTACTTGGGGGGCAGGTGAAAAACTGTTTTTT
CDR3aa: CASATWGAGEKLFF

d_gene: TRBD2
len: 15
abundance: many
v_gene: TRBV29-1
j_gene: TRBJ2-5
CDR3nt: TGCAGCGCTTCGGGGACTAGCGGGATCCAAGAGACCCAGTACTTC
CDR3aa: CSASGTSGIQETQYF

d_gene: NA
len: 14
abundance: NA
v_gene: TRBV7-2
j_gene: TRBJ2-7
CDR3nt: TGTGCCAGCAGCTTATGGGTGGGGGAGTACGAGCAGTACTTC
CDR3aa: CASSLWVGEYEQYF

d_gene: NA
len: 12
abundance: NA
v_gene: TRBV12-3/TRBV12-4
j_gene: TRBJ1-4
CDR3nt: TGTACCAGCAGTCTGGACCGCGGAAAACTGTTTTTT
CDR3aa: CTSSLDRGKLFF

d_gene: NA
len: 12
abundance: few
v_gene: TRBV29-1
j_gene: TRBJ2-5
CDR3nt: TGCAGCGTTGAATGGGCTCTAGAGACCCAGTACTTC
CDR3aa: CSVEWALETQYF

d_gene: TRBD1
len: 16
abundance: few
v_gene: TRBV7-2
j_gene: TRBJ2-2
CDR3nt: TGTGCCAGCAGTCCTAACTCGGACAGGGGGGCCGGGGAGCTGTTTTTT
CDR3aa: CASSPNSDRGAGELFF

d_gene: NA
len: 14
abundance: NA
v_gene: TRBV11-1
j_gene: TRBJ1-1
CDR3nt: TGTGCCAGCAGTTTCCCCTATGAGGGGACTGAAGCTTTCTTT
CDR3aa: CASSFPYEGTEAFF

d_gene: TRBD1
len: 15
abundance: NA
v_gene: TRBV6-5
j_gene: TRBJ1-2
CDR3nt: TGTGCCAGCAGTTCGCCCGGGACAGGGTTCTATGGCTACACCTTC
CDR3aa: CASSSPGTGFYGYTF